Presented here are 30 T cell receptor beta chains from one specimen sequenced in a study of shared clonotypes between healthy human individuals (dated by TCRdb to about 2020). The library was built by means of the immunoSEQ multiplex PCR assay. The clones in this table, taken by TCRdb from immuneACCESS, are in-frame only. Not every clone is retained; where verified, under half of the shortfall comes from an unresolved V gene, and the cause of the rest is unknown. The sample table holds over a million clones, of which 95% to 97% were seen once. Roughly 1.2% of the sample rests with the top ten. Specimen: naive CD4+ T cells sorted from blood. The label giving this sample's cell subset or site can be read as: CD45RA+ positively selected. Every receptor here comes from a man in his thirties or forties in good health.

The CDR3 coding sequence is TGTGCCAGCAGCAGGCCAGGACAGGGGAGACTTGAAGCTTTCTTT. Translation gives CASSRPGQGRLEAFF. The chain carries TRBV5-4 and TRBJ1-1; 9 bases are shared with TRBD1. The germline gives CDR1 SGHNT, CDR2 YYREEE (reference sequence). This CDR3 region has 15 residues. The V gene end was trimmed by 4 bases and the J gene end by 7 bases; junction bases not matched to a gene: 11.

V usage is TRBV28 and J usage is TRBJ2-7; D is possibly TRBD1 (5 bases). CDR1 MDHEN and CDR2 SYDVKM come from the germline V gene. The CDR3 runs to 12 residues. V lost 6 bases to trimming and J lost 2 bases, with 8 bases between them. The DNA for the CDR3 is TGTGCCAGCAGGACAGTTCCCTACGAGCAGTACTTC. Its translation is CASRTVPYEQYF.

This chain connects TRBV29-1 to TRBJ2-7; D is ambiguous. Trimming took 8 bases from V and 5 from J, leaving 19 bases between them. Germline CDR1 and CDR2: SQVTM and ANQGSEA. The CDR3 runs 13 residues. In DNA, the CDR3 is TGCAGCACCCAGAGTGAGCTGGGAAACGAGCAGTACTTC. It yields the protein CSTQSELGNEQYF.

The V call is TRBV5-1, the J call TRBJ2-6; D gene uncertain. The germline CDR1 and CDR2 sequences are SGHRS and YFSETQ. CDR3 length: 17 amino acids. Trimming cost V 4 bases and J 0 bases, with 14 bases left between them. This chain's CDR3 is CASSLSPGGSGANVLTF. The DNA for the CDR3 is TGCGCCAGCAGCCTATCCCCAGGCGGCTCTGGGGCCAACGTCCTGACTTTC.

This clone was detected once. V usage is TRBV30 and J usage is TRBJ2-1; D not certain. Per the germline V gene, CDR1 is GTSNPN and CDR2 is SVGIG (reference sequence). V was shortened by 3 bases and J by 9 bases, with 12 bases between the two germline ends. This CDR3 has 12 amino acids. The CDR3 coding sequence is TGTGCCTGGAGCCCGCGCCTGGGTGAGCAGTTCTTC. Residues: CAWSPRLGEQFF.

The V call is TRBV28, the J call TRBJ1-5, with 8 bases fitting TRBD1. Per the germline V gene, CDR1 is MDHEN and CDR2 is SYDVKM. V was pared by 8 bases and J by 6 bases, with 9 bases of the junction left unmatched. The CDR3 runs 14 residues. CDR3 sequence: CASGGQGRSQPQHF. CDR3 DNA sequence: TGTGCCAGCGGAGGACAGGGTCGAAGTCAGCCCCAGCATTTT.

This clone came up once. V usage is TRBV10-1 and J usage is TRBJ2-2; the D is unclear. The V and J ends lost 5 bases and 6 bases respectively, with 10 bases between them. CDR3 length equals 13 residues. Germline lookup yields CDR1 WNHNN and CDR2 SYGVQD (reference sequence). CDR3 coding DNA: TGCGCCAGCAGTCCAGATAGGTCCGGGGAGCTGTTTTTT. The encoded protein is CASSPDRSGELFF.

The chain couples TRBV5-1 to TRBJ2-7; D is perhaps TRBD1 or TRBD2 (6 bases each). Trimming removed 3 bases at V and 3 bases at J, with 19 bases between. This CDR3 has 16 residues. CDR1 and CDR2 (germline): SGHRS, YFSETQ. The CDR3 reads CASSWGPGGGNYEQYF. DNA of the CDR3: TGCGCCAGCAGCTGGGGACCCGGGGGCGGAAACTACGAGCAGTACTTC.

Here the CDR3 reads CASSNDRGGHNEQFF. DNA of the CDR3: TGTGCCAGCAGCAATGACAGGGGGGGGCACAATGAGCAGTTCTTC. The J gene is TRBJ2-1, the V gene TRBV28; 9 nucleotides match TRBD1. CDR3 length equals 15 residues. V lost 6 bases, J lost 5 bases, and 8 bases stayed unmatched. Per germline, CDR1 MDHEN and CDR2 SYDVKM.

The chain is built from TRBV5-1 and TRBJ2-7; no clear D. This CDR3 spans 15 amino acids. Deletions cut 6 bases from V and 5 bases from J, with 21 bases between. Per the germline V gene, CDR1 is SGHRS and CDR2 is YFSETQ. DNA for the CDR3: TGCGCCAGCAATCCTCAGGCCCTAAGCCTCGACGAGCAGTACTTC. Encoded protein: CASNPQALSLDEQYF.

This chain connects TRBV5-1 to TRBJ2-2; 9 bases match TRBD1. V shed 4 bases, J shed 5 bases, and the junction held 12 bases outside the gene matches. The CDR3 loop spans 17 amino acids. Germline-derived CDR1 and CDR2 are SGHRS and YFSETQ. The CDR3 coding sequence is TGCGCCAGCAGCACGACAATACAGGGGGCGAGGACCGGGGAGCTGTTTTTT. Translating it yields CASSTTIQGARTGELFF.

The rearrangement uses TRBV5-4 and TRBJ2-3; a weak D match, TRBD2 (6 bases). This CDR3 region has 16 residues. V was trimmed by 1 base and J by 4 bases, leaving 16 bases between them. Germline-derived CDR1 and CDR2 are SGHNT and YYREEE (reference sequence). The CDR3 loop reads CASSLYSGERSDTQYF. The CDR3 DNA reads TGTGCCAGCAGCTTGTATTCGGGAGAAAGGTCAGATACGCAGTATTTT. Looking up the rest from reference TRBV5-4 and TRBJ2-3 gives the full variable domain: ETGVTQSPTHLIKTRGQQVTLRCSSQSGHNTVSWYQQALGQGPQFIFQYYREEENGRGNFPPRFSGLQFPNYSSELNVNALELDDSALYLCASSLYSGERSDTQYFGPGTRLTVL.

The CDR3 sequence is CASSLFPGNTGELFF. CDR3 coding DNA: TGTGCCAGCAGTTTATTTCCGGGGAACACCGGGGAGCTGTTTTTT. V gene TRBV27 combines with J gene TRBJ2-2, with D hard to call. The germline gives CDR1 MNHEY, CDR2 SMNVEV (reference sequence). Trimming cost V 1 base and J 1 base, with 7 bases left between them. The CDR3 runs to 15 residues.

The V call is TRBV7-2, the J call TRBJ2-5, with D perhaps TRBD2 (5 bases). Trimming stripped 6 bases from V and 1 base from J, with 15 bases between. CDR3 length: 15 amino acids. In germline, CDR1 is SGHTA, CDR2 FQGNSA. CDR3 region: CASSPEGTAQETQYF. Written as DNA, the CDR3 is TGTGCCAGCAGTCCCGAGGGAACAGCCCAAGAGACCCAGTACTTC.

The rearrangement uses TRBV5-1 and TRBJ1-3; D gene uncertain. CDR1 and CDR2 from the germline V gene are SGHRS and YFSETQ. This CDR3 is built from 16 residues. Trimming took off 0 bases at V and 0 bases at J, with 10 bases between the two ends. This chain's CDR3 is CASSLVPLSSGNTIYF. DNA for the CDR3: TGCGCCAGCAGCTTGGTTCCGCTAAGCTCTGGAAACACCATATATTTT.

As regards this clone: This sample also contains other DNA sequences that code for the same CDR3. The V call is TRBV7-2, the J call TRBJ1-5; the D gene is possibly TRBD1 (5 bases). The germline CDR1 and CDR2 sequences are SGHTA and FQGNSA. The CDR3 covers 14 residues. Trimming removed 1 base at V and 6 bases at J, with 10 bases between. The CDR3 sequence is CASSLGPGIQPQHF. The CDR3 DNA is TGTGCCAGCAGCTTAGGGCCAGGGATTCAGCCCCAGCATTTT.

The V call is TRBV19, the J call TRBJ2-5, with a tentative D call TRBD2 (6 bases). CDR1 is LNHDA and CDR2 is SQIVND in the germline V gene (reference sequence). The CDR3 is 16 amino acids. V lost 2 bases to trimming and J lost 1 base, with 14 bases between them. The DNA for the CDR3 is TGTGCCAGTAGTATAAGTACGGGACTGCTCCAAGAGACCCAGTACTTC. Translation: CASSISTGLLQETQYF. Using reference TRBV19 and TRBJ2-5 for the parts outside the CDR3, the full variable domain is DGGITQSPKYLFRKEGQNVTLSCEQNLNHDAMYWYRQDPGQGLRLIYYSQIVNDFQKGDIAEGYSVSREKKESFPLTVTSAQKNPTAFYLCASSISTGLLQETQYFGPGTRLLVL.

The chain couples TRBV18 to TRBJ2-7, with 9 bases matching TRBD1. CDR1 is KGHSH and CDR2 is LQKENI in the germline V gene. This CDR3 contains 15 residues. J was trimmed by 3 bases and V by 3 bases; bases with no gene match: 6. This CDR3 is CASSPEGQGVYEQYF. CDR3 DNA: TGTGCCAGCTCACCCGAGGGACAGGGCGTCTACGAGCAGTACTTC.

The V gene is TRBV30, the J gene TRBJ1-1; weak D call: TRBD1 (6 bases). Germline CDR1 GTSNPN, CDR2 SVGIG (reference sequence). Trimming took 3 bases from V and 6 from J, leaving 11 bases between them. This CDR3 contains 12 residues. CDR3: CAWRPRGPEAFF. The CDR3 coding sequence is TGTGCCTGGAGGCCCAGGGGCCCTGAAGCTTTCTTT.

J is TRBJ1-2 and V is TRBV2, with 8 bases fitting TRBD1. The CDR3 covers 14 residues. Germline lookup yields CDR1 SNHLY and CDR2 FYNNEI. V lost 5 bases and J lost 4; bases outside the gene matches: 6. Written as DNA, the CDR3 is TGTGCCAGCAGTTCGGACAGGGCTGGCTATGGCTACACCTTC. Its translation is CASSSDRAGYGYTF.

This rearrangement joins TRBV5-8 to TRBJ2-1; no clear D gene. V gave up 2 bases and J gave up 0 bases, with 9 bases separating them. This CDR3 is 15 amino acids long. Germline assignment: CDR1 SGHTS and CDR2 YDEGEE. The CDR3 sequence: CASSFPGHSYNEQFF. CDR3 sequence (DNA): TGTGCCAGCAGCTTTCCTGGGCACTCCTACAATGAGCAGTTCTTC.

This chain joins TRBV11-3 and TRBJ2-1; 9 nucleotides agree with TRBD1. Looked up from germline, CDR1 is SGHNT and CDR2 is YENEEA. V dropped 0 bases and J dropped 6; count of bases not matched to a gene: 3. The CDR3 totals 15 residues. Here the CDR3 reads CASSLDLTGGNEQFF. Written as DNA, the CDR3 is TGTGCCAGCAGCTTAGATCTGACAGGGGGCAATGAGCAGTTCTTC.

This clone has a single count. The V and J genes are TRBV7-3 and TRBJ1-5, with 7 bases matching TRBD1. V lost 2 bases and J lost 7; bases outside the gene matches: 2. Germline V gene data show CDR1 as SGHTA and CDR2 as FQGTGA. The CDR3 has 13 amino acids. The chain's CDR3 is CASSLDRVQPQHF. CDR3 sequence (DNA): TGTGCCAGCAGCTTAGACAGGGTACAGCCCCAGCATTTT.

The chain has TRBV4-3 and TRBJ1-2; D not certain. The CDR3 spans 14 residues. Germline V gene lookup returns CDR1 LGHNA and CDR2 YSLEER. Trimming stripped 4 bases from V and 8 bases from J, with 17 bases between. The CDR3 loop reads CASSREKSIGGYTF. The CDR3 bases are TGCGCCAGCAGCCGAGAAAAGTCCATTGGAGGCTACACCTTC.

In its sample, this clone was seen once. The chain has TRBV2 and TRBJ1-5; 7 bases agree with TRBD1. Germline V gene lookup returns CDR1 SNHLY and CDR2 FYNNEI. The CDR3 sequence is 14 residues long. V was pared by 6 bases and J by 6 bases, with 8 bases of the junction left unmatched. CDR3 residues: CASSRDRAVQPQHF. The CDR3, as DNA: TGTGCCAGCAGCCGTGACAGGGCGGTTCAGCCCCAGCATTTT.

The CDR3 here is CASSFSVSSRPYGYTF. CDR3 nucleotides: TGTGCCAGCAGCTTCTCTGTCTCGTCTAGGCCCTATGGCTACACCTTC. The chain links TRBV5-8 to TRBJ1-2, with D unresolved. The CDR3 runs to 16 residues. Trimming took 2 bases from V and 4 from J, leaving 18 bases between them. The germline gives CDR1 SGHTS, CDR2 YDEGEE.

CDR3 loop: CASSIRGPGELFF. In DNA form, the CDR3 reads TGTGCCAGCAGCATCAGGGGGCCCGGGGAGCTGTTTTTT. This chain links TRBV7-9 with TRBJ2-2; TRBD1 matches at 8 bases. CDR1 SEHNR and CDR2 FQNEAQ come from the germline V gene (reference sequence). The CDR3 runs to 13 residues. The V segment lost 5 bases and the J segment 6 bases; nucleotides outside the gene matches: 2.

Of note for this clone: Within the sample, other DNA sequences also encode this same CDR3. This chain joins TRBV28 and TRBJ2-7; D is unresolved. Trimming removed 0 bases at V and 7 bases at J, with 13 bases between. This CDR3 is built from 14 residues. Germline CDR1 and CDR2: MDHEN and SYDVKM. The CDR3 DNA sequence: TGTGCCAGCAGTTTATGGGCCGGGTCGGTTGAGCAGTACTTC. Its translation: CASSLWAGSVEQYF.

V gene TRBV6-1 combines with J gene TRBJ1-1, with a possible D match to TRBD1 (5 bases). The V gene lost 8 bases and the J gene lost 7 bases, with 14 bases spanning the gap. The CDR3 loop spans 12 amino acids. Germline V gene sequence: CDR1 MNHNS, CDR2 SASEGT. The CDR3 bases are TGTGCCAGCCGCTTGGGGCCAGGTGAAGCTTTCTTT. As protein: CASRLGPGEAFF.

This clone was seen once. One end of the junction is discordant with germline, which a read error may explain. The same CDR3 is also encoded by other DNA sequences in this sample. The rearrangement uses TRBV5-5 and TRBJ1-5; D gene uncertain. CDR1 is SGHKS, CDR2 YYEKEE, per germline (reference sequence). The CDR3 covers 15 residues. The CDR3 bases are TGTGCCAGCAGCTTGGGTCCCGGGAGCAATCAGCCTCAGCATTTT. Amino acids: CASSLGPGSNQPQHF.